This TCR beta chain was captured in a study of response to subunit inactivated influenza vaccine. General study points: The authors put forward the suggestion that each seasonal influenza vaccination may bring in only a limited number of new T cells.

From the RT-PCR reads, TCRdb called clonotypes with MiXCR, one entry per CDR3 protein. This table holds hundreds of thousands of distinct CDR3 sequences, 15% to 20% found once. The CDR3 is made up of 15 amino acids. Trimming removed 3 bases from V and 6 bases from J; junction bases left unmatched: 9. Germline V gives CDR1 SQVTM, CDR2 ANQGSEA. Concerning this clonotype itself: What it binds is not known.

This TCR came from a man aged 45-69 years who received an inactivated influenza vaccine. The specimen comprised CD4+ T cells sorted from PBMCs, sampled less than 30 months after vaccination. The chain joins TRBV29-1 to TRBJ2-1; 9 nucleotides line up with TRBD2. The CDR3 coding sequence is TGCAGCGTTGAGCGGGTGGCGGGAGGGACCAATGAGCAGTTCTTC. Translation gives CSVERVAGGTNEQFF.